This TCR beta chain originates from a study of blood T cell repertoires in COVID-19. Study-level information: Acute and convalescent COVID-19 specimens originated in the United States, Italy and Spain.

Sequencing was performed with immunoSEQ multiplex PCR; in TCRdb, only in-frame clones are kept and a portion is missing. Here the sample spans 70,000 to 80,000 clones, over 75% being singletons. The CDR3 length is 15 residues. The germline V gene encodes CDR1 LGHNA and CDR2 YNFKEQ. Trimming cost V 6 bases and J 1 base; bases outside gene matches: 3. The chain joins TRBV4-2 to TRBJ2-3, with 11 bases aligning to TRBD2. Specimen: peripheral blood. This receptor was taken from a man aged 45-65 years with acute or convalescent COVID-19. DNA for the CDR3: TGTGCCAGCAGGGAGACTAGCGGGGGCACAGATACGCAGTATTTT. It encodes CASRETSGGTDTQYF.